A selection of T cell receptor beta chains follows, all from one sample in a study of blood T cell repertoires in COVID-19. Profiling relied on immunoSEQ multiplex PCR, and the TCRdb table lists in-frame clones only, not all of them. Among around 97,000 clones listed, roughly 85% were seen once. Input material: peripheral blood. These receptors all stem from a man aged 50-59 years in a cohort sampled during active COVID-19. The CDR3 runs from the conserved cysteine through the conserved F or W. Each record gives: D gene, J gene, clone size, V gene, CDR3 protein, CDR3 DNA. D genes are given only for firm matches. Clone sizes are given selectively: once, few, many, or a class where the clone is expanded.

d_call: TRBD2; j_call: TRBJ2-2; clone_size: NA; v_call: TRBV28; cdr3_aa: CASSLFSGGGSSGRELFF; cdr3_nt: TGTGCCAGCAGTTTATTCAGCGGGGGTGGATCATCGGGCCGGGAGCTGTTTTTT
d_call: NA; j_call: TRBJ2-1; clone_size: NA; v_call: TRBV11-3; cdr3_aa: CASSLVSVSYNEQFF; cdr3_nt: TGTGCCAGCAGCTTAGTGAGCGTATCCTACAATGAGCAGTTCTTC
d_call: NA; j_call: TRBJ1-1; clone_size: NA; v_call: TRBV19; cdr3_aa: CASSITGVTLSGTEAFF; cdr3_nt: TGTGCCAGTAGTATCACCGGGGTGACACTTTCGGGCACTGAAGCTTTCTTT
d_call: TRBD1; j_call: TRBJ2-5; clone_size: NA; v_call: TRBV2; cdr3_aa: CASSYLTGGGETQYF; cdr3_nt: TGTGCCAGCAGTTACCTGACAGGGGGGGGAGAGACCCAGTACTTC
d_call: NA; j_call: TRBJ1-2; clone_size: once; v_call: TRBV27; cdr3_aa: CASRKSGRNYGYTF; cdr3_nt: TGTGCCAGCAGAAAATCCGGGAGAAACTATGGCTACACCTTC
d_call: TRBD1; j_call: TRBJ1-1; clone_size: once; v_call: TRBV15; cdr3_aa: CATSRTGQTAFF; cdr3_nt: TGTGCCACCAGCAGAACGGGACAGACGGCTTTCTTT
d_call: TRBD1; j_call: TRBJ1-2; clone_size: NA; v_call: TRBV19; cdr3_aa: CASSIGQGARGYTF; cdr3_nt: TGTGCCAGTAGTATCGGACAGGGGGCGCGAGGCTACACCTTC
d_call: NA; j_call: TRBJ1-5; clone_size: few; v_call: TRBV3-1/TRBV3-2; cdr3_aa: CASTGGPNQPQHF; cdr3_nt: TGTGCCAGCACCGGGGGGCCCAATCAGCCCCAGCATTTT
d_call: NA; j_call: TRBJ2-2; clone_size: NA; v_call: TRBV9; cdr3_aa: CASSVLATDGELFF; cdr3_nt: TGTGCCAGCAGCGTGCTAGCGACGGACGGGGAGCTGTTTTTT
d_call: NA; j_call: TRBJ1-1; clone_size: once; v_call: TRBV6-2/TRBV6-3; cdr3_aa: CASSYLTTSRDTEAFF; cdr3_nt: TGTGCCAGCAGTTATCTCACAACGTCGAGGGACACTGAAGCTTTCTTT
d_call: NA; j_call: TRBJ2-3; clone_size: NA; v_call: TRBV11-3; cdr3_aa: CASSRLANPTDTQYF; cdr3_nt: TGTGCCAGCAGCCGTTTAGCGAACCCCACAGATACGCAGTATTTT
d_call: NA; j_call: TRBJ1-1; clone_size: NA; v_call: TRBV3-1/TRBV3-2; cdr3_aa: CASSWGEHTEAFF; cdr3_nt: TGTGCCAGCAGTTGGGGGGAACACACTGAAGCTTTCTTT
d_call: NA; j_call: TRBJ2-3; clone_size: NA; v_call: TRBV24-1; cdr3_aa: CATSDRQAPTDTQYF; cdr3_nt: TGTGCCACCAGTGATCGACAGGCCCCCACAGATACGCAGTATTTT
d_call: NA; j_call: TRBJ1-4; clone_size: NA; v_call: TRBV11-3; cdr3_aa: CASSQQGSEKLFF; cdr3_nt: TGTGCCAGCAGCCAACAGGGATCGGAAAAACTGTTTTTT
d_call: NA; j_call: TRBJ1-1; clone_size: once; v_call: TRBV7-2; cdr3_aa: CASSSRAQQGHTEAFF; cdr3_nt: TGTGCCAGCAGCTCCAGGGCGCAGCAGGGGCACACTGAAGCTTTCTTT
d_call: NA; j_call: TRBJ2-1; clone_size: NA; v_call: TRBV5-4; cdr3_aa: CASSPSTFHNEQFF; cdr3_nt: TGTGCCAGCTCCCCTTCGACATTCCACAATGAGCAGTTCTTC
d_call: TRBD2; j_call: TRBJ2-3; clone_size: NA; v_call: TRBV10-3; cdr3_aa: CATMTSGVPTDTQYF; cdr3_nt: TGTGCCACCATGACTAGCGGGGTTCCCACAGATACGCAGTATTTT
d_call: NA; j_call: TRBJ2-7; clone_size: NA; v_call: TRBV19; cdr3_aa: CASSPSRGRLGTYEQYF; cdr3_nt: TGTGCCAGTAGTCCCTCGAGAGGGAGACTGGGTACCTACGAGCAGTACTTC
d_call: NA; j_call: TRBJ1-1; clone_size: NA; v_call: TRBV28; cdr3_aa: CASSLAQWATEAFF; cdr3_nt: TGTGCCAGCAGTTTAGCCCAGTGGGCCACTGAAGCTTTCTTT
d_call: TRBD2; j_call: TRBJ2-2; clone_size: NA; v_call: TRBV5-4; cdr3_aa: CASSREGSTKPGELFF; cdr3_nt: TGTGCCAGCAGCCGGGAGGGGAGTACCAAGCCCGGGGAGCTGTTTTTT
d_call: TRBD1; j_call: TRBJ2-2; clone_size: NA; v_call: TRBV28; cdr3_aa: CASIEGGDGTGELFF; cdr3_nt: TGTGCCAGCATAGAAGGGGGCGACGGCACCGGGGAGCTGTTTTTT
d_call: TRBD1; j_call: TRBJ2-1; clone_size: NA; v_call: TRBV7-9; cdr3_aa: CASSLVAGTGGNEQFF; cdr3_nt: TGTGCCAGCAGCTTAGTGGCGGGGACAGGGGGAAATGAGCAGTTCTTC
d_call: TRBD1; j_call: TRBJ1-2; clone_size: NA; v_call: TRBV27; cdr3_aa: CASSRDRSYGYTF; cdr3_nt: TGTGCCAGCAGCCGGGACAGGTCCTATGGCTACACCTTC
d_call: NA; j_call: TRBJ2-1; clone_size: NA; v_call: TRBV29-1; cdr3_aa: CSVAGGSNEQFF; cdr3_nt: TGCAGCGTTGCAGGAGGGAGCAATGAGCAGTTCTTC
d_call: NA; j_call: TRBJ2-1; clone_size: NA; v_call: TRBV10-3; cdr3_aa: CAISADITYNEQFF; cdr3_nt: TGTGCCATCAGCGCGGACATCACCTACAATGAGCAGTTCTTC
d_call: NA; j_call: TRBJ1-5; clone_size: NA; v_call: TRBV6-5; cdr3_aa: CASSAGWDQPQHF; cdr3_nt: TGTGCCAGCAGCGCAGGGTGGGATCAGCCCCAGCATTTT
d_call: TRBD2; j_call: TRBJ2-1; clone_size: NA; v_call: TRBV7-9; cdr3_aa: CASSLDLAGVEQFF; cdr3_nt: TGTGCCAGCAGCTTAGACCTAGCGGGGGTAGAGCAGTTCTTC
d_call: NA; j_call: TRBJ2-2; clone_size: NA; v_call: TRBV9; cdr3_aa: CASSVVSGGITGELFF; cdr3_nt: TGTGCCAGCAGCGTAGTCAGTGGGGGGATCACCGGGGAGCTGTTTTTT